The 20 T cell receptor beta chains presented below share a single source sample, sequenced in a study of T-cell memory formation after mild COVID-19. TCRdb reprocessed the 5' RACE reads via MiXCR and lists one record per CDR3 protein. Altogether approximately 390,000 distinct CDR3 sequences are present, 16% being singletons, with the ten largest covering about 22%. Sequenced: PBMCs or a T cell subset sorted from them (not recorded which). Receptors were obtained from a man between 18 and 29 years old who had mild COVID-19 (a few samples of this study predate the infection). Cell type and time point are not known.

The chain carries TRBV7-2 and TRBJ1-5, with 7 bases that match TRBD1. Per germline, CDR1 SGHTA and CDR2 FQGNSA. The ends lost 5 bases at V and 5 bases at J; junction bases unmatched: 3. This CDR3 is built from 13 residues. The CDR3 protein is CASSVQGDQPQHF. CDR3 bases: TGTGCCAGCAGCGTCCAGGGGGATCAGCCCCAGCATTTT.

The chain carries TRBV7-7 and TRBJ2-5, with D hard to call. The CDR3 sequence is 13 residues long. Germline CDR1 reads SSHAT; CDR2 reads FNYEAQ (reference sequence). Trimming stripped 3 bases from V and 5 bases from J, with 10 bases between. CDR3 sequence (DNA): TGTGCCAGCAGCTTGACCACAACGGAGACCCAGTACTTC. Its protein product is CASSLTTTETQYF. Full variable domain (missing parts from reference TRBV7-7 and TRBJ2-5): GAGVSQSPRYKVTKRGQDVTLRCDPISSHATLYWYQQALGQGPEFLTYFNYEAQPDKSGLPSDRFSAERPEGSISTLTIQRTEQRDSAMYRCASSLTTTETQYFGPGTRLLVL.

The chain carries TRBV7-9 and TRBJ2-2, with D perhaps TRBD1 (5 bases). The CDR3 extends over 15 amino acids. Per germline, CDR1 SEHNR and CDR2 FQNEAQ (reference sequence). Trimming left V 4 bases short and J 6 bases short, with 15 bases between. In DNA, the CDR3 is TGTGCCAGCAGCTCATTACGTAGGGGCTCCGGGGAGCTGTTTTTT. It specifies CASSSLRRGSGELFF.

The table lists this clonotype with many counts. The chain carries TRBV7-2 and TRBJ2-2; TRBD2 matches at 13 bases. The CDR3 contains 16 residues. V trimming: 4 bases; J trimming: 6 bases; junction bases outside the gene matches: 5. The V gene's germline CDR1 is SGHTA and CDR2 FQGNSA. The CDR3 is CASSWTSGGLAGELFF. In DNA, the CDR3 is TGTGCCAGCAGCTGGACTAGCGGGGGATTGGCCGGGGAGCTGTTTTTT.

The rearrangement uses TRBV9 and TRBJ2-1, with D possibly TRBD2 on 6 matching bases. Trimming left V 0 bases short and J 5 bases short, with 9 bases between. Germline V gene lookup returns CDR1 SGDLS and CDR2 YYNGEE. The CDR3 has 14 residues. CDR3 sequence reads: CASSVGGGNNEQFF. In nucleotides, the CDR3 is TGTGCCAGCAGCGTAGGTGGGGGGAACAATGAGCAGTTCTTC.

This clonotype was seen only once. The V gene is TRBV28, the J gene TRBJ2-1; TRBD2 matches 11 bases. After removal of 5 bases from V and 0 bases from J, the junction contained 12 bases not matched to a gene. CDR1 MDHEN and CDR2 SYDVKM come from the germline V gene. The CDR3 runs to 19 residues. This chain's CDR3 is CASSPDGTSGSSSYNEQFF. Here the CDR3 DNA reads TGTGCCAGCAGTCCGGACGGGACTAGCGGTAGTAGCTCCTACAATGAGCAGTTCTTC.

This clonotype was picked up many times. CDR3: CASSLGGAGGYEQFF. CDR3 sequence (DNA): TGCGCCAGCAGCCTCGGCGGGGCGGGGGGATATGAGCAGTTCTTC. V is TRBV5-1 and J is TRBJ2-1, with 8 bases that match TRBD2. This CDR3 is 15 amino acids long. V trimming: 4 bases; J trimming: 8 bases; junction bases outside the gene matches: 11. In germline, CDR1 is SGHRS, CDR2 YFSETQ.

This clonotype has more than one count but fewer than ten. The rearrangement links TRBV7-9 to TRBJ2-7; tentatively, D is TRBD1 (6 bases). CDR3 length equals 14 residues. V gave up 5 bases and J gave up 0 bases, with 11 bases separating them. CDR1 is SEHNR and CDR2 is FQNEAQ in the germline V gene (reference sequence). The CDR3 DNA sequence: TGTGCCAGCAGCGACAGGTTTCCCTCCTACGAGCAGTACTTC. Protein product: CASSDRFPSYEQYF.

V and J are TRBV2 and TRBJ2-7, with 11 bases aligning to TRBD2. CDR3 length: 15 amino acids. After removal of 3 bases from V and 7 bases from J, the junction contained 8 bases not matched to a gene. Germline V gene sequence: CDR1 SNHLY, CDR2 FYNNEI. The CDR3 reads CASSESLAGGREQYF. The DNA for the CDR3 is TGTGCCAGCAGTGAGAGCCTAGCGGGGGGTCGGGAGCAGTACTTC.

A word on this clonotype: A read error may account for a junction end that differs from germline. The V and J genes are TRBV7-7 and TRBJ2-1; D is unresolved. The CDR3 is 15 residues long. Germline V gene data show CDR1 as SSHAT and CDR2 as FNYEAQ (reference sequence). The CDR3 nucleotides are TGTGCTAGCAGCCCCCAATTATTCTCCTACAATGAGCAGTTCTTC. It codes for CASSPQLFSYNEQFF.

This clonotype occurred a few times. The gene calls are TRBV5-5 and TRBJ2-7; TRBD1 matches 8 bases. Germline assignment: CDR1 SGHKS and CDR2 YYEKEE (reference sequence). V lost 1 base and J lost 2; bases outside the gene matches: 2. This CDR3 is 14 amino acids long. CDR3 DNA: TGTGCCAGCAGCTTGCTACAGGGGGCCTACGAGCAGTACTTC. As protein: CASSLLQGAYEQYF.

In this sample, this clonotype turned up a few times. This chain uses TRBV12-3 or TRBV12-4 with TRBJ1-5; D unresolved. V lost 3 bases, J lost 4 bases, and 4 bases lay in between. CDR3 length equals 12 residues. The CDR3 nucleotides are TGTGCCAGCAGTTTGATAAATCAGCCCCAGCATTTT. This translates into CASSLINQPQHF.

This clonotype was recorded a few times. The chain carries TRBV20-1 and TRBJ1-2, with D unclear. The V end was cut by 0 bases, the J end by 0 bases, with 5 bases between. This CDR3 is built from 13 residues. From germline, CDR1 is DFQATT and CDR2 SNEGSKA (reference sequence). The CDR3 DNA follows: TGCAGTGCTAGAGATTTAGCTAACTATGGCTACACCTTC. This translates into CSARDLANYGYTF.

This clonotype was observed a few times. J is TRBJ2-7 and V is TRBV2, with D tentatively TRBD1 (6 bases). Germline V lookup: CDR1 SNHLY, CDR2 FYNNEI. Trimming stripped 2 bases from V and 2 bases from J, with 10 bases between. This CDR3 has 14 amino acids. CDR3 sequence reads: CASSEIQGPYEQYF. The CDR3 DNA reads as TGTGCCAGCAGTGAAATCCAGGGGCCCTACGAGCAGTACTTC.

Only a few counts were recorded for this clonotype. The rearrangement uses TRBV7-9 and TRBJ1-1; TRBD1 might be the D (5 bases). The CDR3 spans 15 residues. The germline V gene has CDR1 SEHNR and CDR2 FQNEAQ (reference sequence). The V end was cut by 0 bases, the J end by 2 bases, with 10 bases between. CDR3 sequence: CASSLALGGNTEAFF. CDR3 sequence (DNA): TGTGCCAGCAGCTTAGCGTTGGGGGGTAACACTGAAGCTTTCTTT.

This clonotype was seen more than once but under ten times. This sequence joins TRBV6-5 and TRBJ2-7; D call uncertain. Trimming took off 4 bases at V and 1 base at J, with 17 bases between the two ends. The CDR3 loop spans 16 amino acids. From germline, CDR1 is MNHEY and CDR2 SVGAGI. CDR3 sequence reads: CASSCGNWIPSYEQYV. CDR3 bases: TGTGCCAGCAGTTGCGGAAATTGGATCCCTTCCTACGAGCAGTACGTC.

The rearrangement joins TRBV4-3 to TRBJ2-5; TRBD1 matches 8 bases. The V gene end was trimmed by 4 bases and the J gene end by 5 bases; junction bases not matched to a gene: 6. The V gene's germline CDR1 is LGHNA and CDR2 YSLEER. CDR3 length: 14 amino acids. The CDR3 region has the DNA TGCGCCAGCAGCCCCGGGACAGGATGGGAGACCCAGTACTTC. Translating gives CASSPGTGWETQYF.

This clonotype was seen ten or more times. The CDR3 region is CATSRDFGNQPQHF. CDR3 coding DNA: TGTGCCACCAGCAGAGATTTTGGCAATCAGCCCCAGCATTTT. V gene TRBV15 combines with J gene TRBJ1-5; D unresolved. Germline lookup yields CDR1 LNHNV and CDR2 YYDKDF (reference sequence). This CDR3 has 14 amino acids. Trimming shortened V by 0 bases and J by 2 bases, and 5 bases separated the two germline ends. The entire variable domain, with the rest obtained from reference TRBV15 and TRBJ1-5, is as follows: DAMVIQNPRYQVTQFGKPVTLSCSQTLNHNVMYWYQQKSSQAPKLLFHYYDKDFNNEADTPDNFQSRRPNTSFCFLDIRSPGLGDTAMYLCATSRDFGNQPQHFGDGTRLSIL.

This clonotype was recorded many times. V usage is TRBV20-1 and J usage is TRBJ2-1; a weak D match, TRBD1 (6 bases). Germline V gene data show CDR1 as DFQATT and CDR2 as SNEGSKA (reference sequence). This CDR3 is 13 amino acids long. Trimming removed 5 bases from V and 5 bases from J, with 13 bases in between. Written as DNA, the CDR3 is TGCAGTGCTCCAAGGACAGCCCACAATGAGCAGTTCTTC. This gives the protein CSAPRTAHNEQFF.

J is TRBJ1-2 and V is TRBV5-8; D call uncertain. This CDR3 has 13 residues. V lost 1 base, J lost 1 base, and 5 bases lay in between. CDR1 and CDR2 (germline): SGHTS, YDEGEE. CDR3 in amino acids: CASSLLVNYGYTF. CDR3 DNA: TGTGCCAGCAGCTTGTTAGTTAACTATGGCTACACCTTC. The complete variable domain, with remaining parts taken from reference TRBV5-8 and TRBJ1-2, reads EAGVTQSPTHLIKTRGQQATLRCSPISGHTSVYWYQQALGLGLQFLLWYDEGEERNRGNFPPRFSGRQFPNYSSELNVNALELEDSALYLCASSLLVNYGYTFGSGTRLTVV.